Included here is one T cell receptor beta chain sequence, with context. Its antigen remains unidentified. No base quality information exists; no much larger clone differs at one position. These data come from a study of PD-L1 blockade in urothelial cancer (dated by TCRdb to 2017 to 2019). For the wider study: Therapy was started at some point between 2013 and 2015 for all patients, and atezolizumab 1,200 mg was administered intravenously every 3 weeks. About nine tenths of the roughly 30 patients were males with bladder-origin urothelial cancer, and 18 of 29 reported a prior smoking history. Durable clinical benefit was defined as a progression-free survival longer than 6 months, and TCR features were additionally tested against progression-free survival and overall survival. The study, an exploratory multi-omic analysis, examined somatic, immune and clinical correlates of response to PD-L1 blockade with atezolizumab in urothelial cancer. An ECOG performance status of 0 or 1 was recorded for the patients, and 0 to 3 prior chemotherapy regimens had been received by the patients. Around 30 patients had pretreatment blood TCR-seq, roughly 25 had at least one posttreatment blood collection, and roughly 25 had tumor TCR-seq. Blood samples were analyzed 3 weeks after the start of treatment (second dose) and 6 weeks after the start of treatment. Under ten patients reached durable clinical benefit, while some 21 patients did not. Pretreatment tumor samples and matched peripheral blood, collected serially before and after atezolizumab treatment, underwent TCR sequencing. A median of about 150,000 T cells and 85,000 or so unique TCRs was obtained from blood samples, and a median clonality of roughly 0.074 was observed. In the same patients, pretreatment tumors underwent whole exome sequencing and RNA sequencing in addition to TCR sequencing.

The CDR3 runs 15 amino acids, cysteine and phenylalanine included. The read is trimmed to its CDR3 DNA, 45 bases read in frame from base 1. Via the germline V gene, CDR1 is SGHTA and CDR2 FQGNSA. Trimming at the junction amounts to 1 base on V and 6 bases on J, and the germline ends lie 14 bases apart. What the work shows at the level of the full study, not this receptor alone: Greater expansion of tumor-associated TCR clones in peripheral blood 3 weeks after the start of treatment was observed in patients with durable benefit (n ≈ 22, p = 0.022). Because of the small sample size (n ≈ 31) and the many exploratory analyses performed, the results are intended to be regarded as hypothesis-generating. Improved progression-free and overall survival was associated with having pretreatment peripheral blood TCR clonality below the median.

To estimate absolute template abundance from read counts, synthetic TCR analog templates were spiked into each PCR. The immunoSEQ assay used bias-controlled V and J gene primers to amplify TCRbeta CDR3 regions from genomic DNA. Sequencing of rearranged TCRbeta segments was performed at approximately 20X coverage. The published analysis was carried out like this. Sequencing errors were corrected by clustering, and CDR3s were annotated against IMGT so that V, D and J genes could be assigned. Out-of-frame and stop-codon sequences were excluded, and only productive TCRbeta rearrangements were used in downstream analyses. Clonality was computed as one minus Shannon entropy normalized by the log of the number of unique productive sequences. Fisher's exact test with Benjamini-Hochberg correction, at a threshold of adjusted p below 0.01, was used to find clones that differed between time points or between blood and tumor. The source is immuneACCESS, and TCRdb retained only in-frame sequences with V and J called. Part of the clones is not carried over; for the studies checked, unresolved V genes explain less than half of this, and the remainder is unexplained. The DNA was the basis for D and trimming; V, J and clone size are from that table. This sample comprises 30,000 to 50,000 clones, around 89% of them detected only once. About 1.9% of the sample belongs to the ten largest clones.

A total of 25 to 30 patients with locally advanced or metastatic urothelial carcinoma, treated at Memorial Sloan Kettering on a trial protocol, made up the cohort. Peripheral blood mononuclear cells were collected from each patient pretreatment and during treatment, giving between 1 and 8 total time points per patient. The Qiagen DNeasy Blood extraction kit was used to purify genomic DNA from total PBMCs and tumor samples. PBMCs were collected pretreatment and during treatment, and were isolated and stored as previously described. The TCR originated in a man in his sixties with urothelial cancer. The chain is encoded by TRBV7-2 joined to TRBJ2-3; TRBD2 is a weak D gene call, 5 bases matching. Sequences were derived from PBMCs, sampled around atezolizumab (anti-PD-L1) treatment. The DNA sequence follows: TGTGCCAGCAGCTTAGGTTCTAGCCCACCGGATACGCAGTATTTT. It codes for CASSLGSSPPDTQYF.